The 8 T cell receptor beta chains below come from one sample, sequenced in a study of T cell responses to AZD1222 COVID-19 vaccine (dated by TCRdb to the early 2020s). In the paper's terms, the time point label means: baseline before first vaccination. The library was produced with the immunoSEQ multiplex PCR assay. Imported from immuneACCESS, the table was reduced by TCRdb to in-frame sequences with V and J called. These copies leave out some clones; in studies compared against another copy, an unresolved V gene accounts for under half, and the cause of the remainder is not known. The sample data list more than 65,000 clones, and approximately 82% of these were observed just once. The top ten hold around a fifth of the sample. The sample here was peripheral blood, taken on day 0 of AZD1222 vaccination. The origin of the receptors is an adult in good health.

CDR3 residues: CASSFGLAGSETQYF. DNA of the CDR3: TGCGCCAGCAGCTTCGGGCTAGCGGGATCAGAGACCCAGTACTTC. The chain employs TRBV5-1 and TRBJ2-5; 9 nucleotides match TRBD2. The CDR3 sequence is 15 residues long. Germline V gives CDR1 SGHRS, CDR2 YFSETQ. With 2 bases clipped from V and 4 bases from J, the junction kept 6 bases outside the gene matches.

The J gene is TRBJ1-1, the V gene TRBV6-5; unclear D gene. Germline lookup yields CDR1 MNHEY and CDR2 SVGAGI. The CDR3 is 12 residues long. The V gene lost 5 bases and the J gene lost 5 bases, with 9 bases spanning the gap. CDR3 in amino acids: CASSHLETEAFF. CDR3 coding DNA: TGTGCCAGCAGTCATTTGGAGACTGAAGCTTTCTTT.

The chain recombines TRBV19 with TRBJ1-5, with 7 bases aligning to TRBD1. The CDR3 extends over 15 amino acids. V trimming: 1 base; J trimming: 1 base; junction bases outside the gene matches: 1. Per the germline V gene, CDR1 is LNHDA and CDR2 is SQIVND (reference sequence). The CDR3 loop reads CASSIVQGSNQPQHF. Written as DNA, the CDR3 is TGTGCCAGTAGTATAGTACAGGGGAGCAATCAGCCCCAGCATTTT.

The chain links TRBV2 to TRBJ1-5; TRBD1 aligns across 9 bases. Germline values: CDR1 SNHLY, CDR2 FYNNEI. The trim removed 6 bases at V and 4 bases at J, leaving 7 bases unmatched. The CDR3 length is 15 residues. CDR3 sequence (DNA): TGTGCCAGCAGAGGACAGGGGAATGGGAATCAGCCCCAGCATTTT. It yields the protein CASRGQGNGNQPQHF.

The chain has TRBV29-1 and TRBJ1-2; no clear D. V was clipped by 2 bases and J by 7 bases, with 23 bases between them. Germline V gene sequence: CDR1 SQVTM, CDR2 ANQGSEA. The CDR3 sequence is 16 residues long. CDR3: CSVESPREGVAGGYTF. The CDR3 region has the DNA TGCAGCGTTGAAAGCCCCCGGGAGGGAGTTGCGGGTGGCTACACCTTC.

The chain links TRBV11-3 to TRBJ1-2; no firm D call. The CDR3 consists of 20 residues. Germline-derived CDR1 and CDR2 are SGHNT and YENEEA. Between the trimmed V and J ends, which lost 1 base and 4 bases, there was a span of 28 bases. The CDR3 nucleotides are TGTGCCAGCAGCTTAGGCAGCGTGGCGGCGGTTTACCATTCCCCCTATGGCTACACCTTC. It translates to CASSLGSVAAVYHSPYGYTF.

The V and J genes are TRBV29-1 and TRBJ2-5; D unresolved. Germline V lookup: CDR1 SQVTM, CDR2 ANQGSEA. Trimming left V 4 bases short and J 1 base short, with 4 bases between. The CDR3 length is 11 residues. CDR3 residues: CSVATQETQYF. For the CDR3, the DNA is TGCAGCGTTGCTACCCAAGAGACCCAGTACTTC.

J is TRBJ1-4 and V is TRBV4-1; D is uncertain. The CDR3 covers 16 residues. CDR1 is MGHRA and CDR2 is YSYEKL in the germline V gene. Trimming removed 2 bases at V and 4 bases at J, with 14 bases between. CDR3 bases: TGCGCCAGCAGCCAATGGTCGGCAGGCTATAATGAAAAACTGTTTTTT. Protein sequence: CASSQWSAGYNEKLFF.